Here is one TCR beta chain with its context. Its specificity is unknown. These data are taken from a study of monozygotic twins with inflammatory bowel disease. For every TCR library, about 4,000 ng of total RNA was used. UMIs that included a 6-nucleotide sample barcode were added by template switching, which took place during cDNA synthesis. TCRdb reprocessed the 5' RACE reads; each CDR3 protein has one entry and no DNA is given. This sample contains approximately 390,000 distinct CDR3 sequences. The CDR3 runs to 12 residues. The germline CDR1 and CDR2 sequences are LNHDA and SQIVND (reference sequence). The study's findings and limits: The analysis yielded no support for one strong signal or clonotype associated with IBD.

This rearrangement joins TRBV19 to TRBJ1-2; absent DNA, TCRdb's TRBD1 call cannot be checked. Sample: blood. This clonotype was obtained from a human donor with ulcerative colitis or Crohn's disease, or a healthy co-twin of an affected twin (not recorded which). The CDR3 loop is CATDTRAYGYTF.